These 32 T cell receptor beta chains came from one sample sequenced in a study of Ad26.COV2.S vaccination and SARS-CoV-2 variants. Sequenced by immunoSEQ multiplex PCR; TCRdb stores in-frame clones only, minus some. The table lists about 350,000 clones, about 86% of them singletons, with about 10% in the top ten. Treatment reported: over 15 received Ad26.COV2.S at low or high dose, single or two shots; several received placebo; per-sample allocation not given. Samples were taken on day 63 after the first vaccine or placebo injection. The starting material was peripheral blood, obtained in a trial of Ad26.COV2.S vaccine versus placebo. These receptors were collected from a person aged 18-60 years who received the Ad26.COV2.S COVID-19 vaccine or a placebo.

The chain uses TRBV9 and TRBJ1-1; TRBD1 is a possible D gene (5 bases). The CDR3 is 12 amino acids. Germline V gene lookup returns CDR1 SGDLS and CDR2 YYNGEE. V lost 6 bases and J lost 5, with 11 bases in between. Here the CDR3 DNA reads TGTGCCAGCACCAACGGGGGGACTGAAGCTTTCTTT. Its translation: CASTNGGTEAFF.

The CDR3 region is CASSQDSGRVSPLHF. The CDR3 DNA follows: TGCGCCAGCAGCCAAGATAGCGGCAGGGTGTCACCCCTCCACTTT. The chain employs TRBV4-3 and TRBJ1-6; TRBD1 might be the D (5 bases). Trimming stripped 0 bases from V and 10 bases from J, with 13 bases between. CDR1 is LGHNA, CDR2 YSLEER, per germline. This CDR3 region has 15 residues.

The chain recombines TRBV19 with TRBJ2-2; 7 bases line up with TRBD2. Trimming took 5 bases from V and 3 from J; bases not matched to a gene: 9. This CDR3 comprises 16 residues. In germline, CDR1 is LNHDA, CDR2 SQIVND (reference sequence). The CDR3 nucleotides are TGTGCCAGTAGTTCGTTGGGGAGGGAGGACACCGGGGAGCTGTTTTTT. Protein sequence: CASSSLGREDTGELFF.

The chain employs TRBV2 and TRBJ2-2; TRBD2 agrees at 8 bases. Germline V gives CDR1 SNHLY, CDR2 FYNNEI. V gave up 6 bases and J gave up 1 base; unmatched junction bases: 1. The CDR3 has 14 residues. CDR3 in DNA: TGTGCCAGCAGGAGCGGGGGGAACACCGGGGAGCTGTTTTTT. This encodes CASRSGGNTGELFF.

The rearrangement uses TRBV3-1 (or the pseudogene TRBV3-2) and TRBJ2-7; 8 positions match TRBD1. V shed 2 bases, J shed 6 bases, and the junction held 3 bases outside the gene matches. The CDR3 is 13 amino acids. Germline V CDR1 and CDR2: LGHDT, YNNKEL (reference sequence). CDR3 DNA sequence: TGTGCCAGCAGCCAAAGGACAGGGTCCGAGCAGTACTTC. Translation gives CASSQRTGSEQYF.

V is TRBV19 and J is TRBJ2-2, with TRBD1 matching over 8 bases. J gave up 7 bases and V 7 bases, and 5 bases lay outside the gene matches. This CDR3 is 13 amino acids long. Germline V gene data show CDR1 as LNHDA and CDR2 as SQIVND (reference sequence). DNA for the CDR3: TGTGCCAGTAAGGTGGACAGGGTCGGGGAGCTGTTTTTT. Protein: CASKVDRVGELFF.

This clone was found once. This chain joins TRBV7-8 and TRBJ1-1; 9 positions agree with TRBD1. The CDR3 is 18 residues long. V was pared by 2 bases and J by 0 bases, with 10 bases of the junction left unmatched. CDR1 SGHVS and CDR2 FQNEAQ come from the germline V gene. CDR3 bases: TGTGCCAGCAGCTTAACCACGGGGGACAGGGTTCTGAACACTGAAGCTTTCTTT. It encodes CASSLTTGDRVLNTEAFF.

The V and J genes are TRBV7-2 and TRBJ2-2, with no clear D. The V end was cut by 4 bases, the J end by 3 bases, with 6 bases between. This CDR3 is built from 13 residues. In germline, CDR1 is SGHTA, CDR2 FQGNSA. The CDR3 loop is CASSSGYTGELFF. The CDR3 DNA reads TGTGCCAGCAGCTCAGGTTACACCGGGGAGCTGTTTTTT.

The chain combines TRBV29-1 with TRBJ2-1, with 8 bases fitting TRBD2. V lost 5 bases and J lost 6; bases outside the gene matches: 15. CDR3 length: 16 amino acids. Germline V lookup: CDR1 SQVTM, CDR2 ANQGSEA. The chain's CDR3 is CSVLDRERELSNEQFF. Here the CDR3 DNA reads TGCAGCGTTTTAGATAGAGAGCGGGAGCTGTCCAATGAGCAGTTCTTC.

The rearrangement joins TRBV21-1 to TRBJ1-3. TRBV21-1 is an annotated pseudogene. The CDR3 length is 16 residues. The CDR3 sequence is CASSKAGIGSGNTIYF. CDR3 nucleotide sequence: TGTGCCAGCAGCAAAGCGGGGATTGGCTCTGGAAACACCATATATTTT.

V usage is TRBV7-2 and J usage is TRBJ1-2; no clear D gene. Germline-derived CDR1 and CDR2 are SGHTA and FQGNSA. CDR3 size: 13 residues. V lost 1 base, J lost 2 bases, and 5 bases lay in between. The CDR3 bases are TGTGCCAGCAGCTTAGACGTCAACTATGGCTACACCTTC. Protein sequence: CASSLDVNYGYTF.

CDR3 nucleotides: TGTGCCACCAGACCTACAGGGTCGAGAGATACGCAGTATTTT. Translating gives CATRPTGSRDTQYF. The V and J genes are TRBV24-1 and TRBJ2-3; tentative D call: TRBD1 (6 bases). The V gene's germline CDR1 is KGHDR and CDR2 SFDVKD. This CDR3 has 14 amino acids. The germline V and J ends were trimmed by 7 bases and 5 bases, with 15 bases remaining between them.

The chain links TRBV24-1 to TRBJ1-4; 10 nucleotides agree with TRBD1. The V segment lost 6 bases and the J segment 9 bases; nucleotides outside the gene matches: 6. The CDR3 is made up of 14 amino acids. The germline CDR1 and CDR2 sequences are KGHDR and SFDVKD. CDR3 sequence: CATSPGQGEKKLFF. The CDR3, as DNA: TGTGCCACCAGTCCCGGACAGGGGGAGAAAAAACTGTTTTTT.

J is TRBJ1-2 and V is TRBV7-3; possibly TRBD1 for D (6 bases). Between the trimmed V and J ends, which lost 5 bases and 0 bases, there was a span of 13 bases. This CDR3 spans 15 amino acids. The germline V gene has CDR1 SGHTA and CDR2 FQGTGA. The CDR3: CASSPVGGTNYGYTF. CDR3 nucleotides: TGTGCCAGCAGCCCGGTAGGGGGAACTAACTATGGCTACACCTTC.

The chain has TRBV9 and TRBJ1-4; no clear D gene. Deletions cut 2 bases from V and 8 bases from J, with 13 bases between. Germline V gives CDR1 SGDLS, CDR2 YYNGEE. This CDR3 has 14 amino acids. The CDR3 spells CASSVGSDGEKLFF. CDR3 DNA sequence: TGTGCCAGCAGCGTCGGTTCCGATGGGGAAAAACTGTTTTTT.

J is TRBJ2-1 and V is TRBV2, with 10 bases fitting TRBD2. With 4 bases clipped from V and 2 bases from J, the junction kept 2 bases outside the gene matches. Germline CDR1 is SNHLY and CDR2 is FYNNEI. The CDR3 loop spans 15 amino acids. The CDR3 spells CASSAGLAAYNEQFF. CDR3 nucleotide sequence: TGTGCCAGCAGTGCCGGACTAGCGGCCTACAATGAGCAGTTCTTC.

This clone was seen once. The J gene is TRBJ2-7, the V gene TRBV4-2, with D possibly TRBD1 on 5 matching bases. CDR1 LGHNA and CDR2 YNFKEQ come from the germline V gene. V dropped 4 bases and J dropped 4 bases, with 17 bases sitting between them. The CDR3 is 15 amino acids. The CDR3 DNA follows: TGTGCCAGCAGCCCCATGGGGCAGGTCACGTACGAGCAGTACTTC. This gives the protein CASSPMGQVTYEQYF.

The J gene is TRBJ1-6, the V gene TRBV3-1 (or the pseudogene TRBV3-2); a weak D match, TRBD1 (5 bases). The V end was cut by 4 bases, the J end by 5 bases, with 9 bases between. Germline CDR1 is LGHDT and CDR2 is YNNKEL (reference sequence). This CDR3 region has 14 residues. This chain's CDR3 is CASSPGRHNSPLHF. The CDR3 region has the DNA TGTGCCAGCAGCCCGGGACGGCATAATTCACCCCTCCACTTT.

V usage is TRBV19 and J usage is TRBJ1-5; D unclear. Germline V gene data show CDR1 as LNHDA and CDR2 as SQIVND (reference sequence). V gave up 1 base and J gave up 4 bases, with 8 bases separating them. The CDR3 runs to 14 residues. The CDR3 sequence is CASSIGHQNQPQHF. CDR3 bases: TGTGCCAGTAGTATAGGTCACCAAAATCAGCCCCAGCATTTT.

The rearrangement links TRBV28 to TRBJ2-1; D uncertain. V gave up 4 bases and J gave up 10 bases, with 11 bases separating them. CDR1 and CDR2 from the germline V gene are MDHEN and SYDVKM. The CDR3 runs 12 residues. The CDR3 DNA reads TGTGCCAGCAGTTCGGCCCATCCGGAGCAGTTCTTC. Translated: CASSSAHPEQFF.

V is TRBV28 and J is TRBJ1-5; D not resolved. CDR3 length: 12 residues. With 2 bases removed from V and 9 bases from J, the gap between germline ends came to 8 bases. Germline CDR1 reads MDHEN; CDR2 reads SYDVKM. The CDR3 region is CASSLPLVPQHF. The CDR3 DNA sequence: TGTGCCAGCAGTTTACCTCTTGTGCCCCAGCATTTT.

The rearrangement uses TRBV7-2 and TRBJ2-3, with 9 bases matching TRBD2. V was clipped by 2 bases and J by 6 bases; unmatched bases: 9. This CDR3 spans 16 amino acids. Germline CDR1 is SGHTA and CDR2 is FQGNSA. The CDR3 nucleotides read TGTGCCAGCAGCTTACAGGGGGGGACTAGCCGCGATACGCAGTATTTT. Its translation is CASSLQGGTSRDTQYF.

The V and J genes are TRBV7-2 and TRBJ1-2; 9 bases match TRBD1. Germline loops: CDR1 SGHTA, CDR2 FQGNSA. V was clipped by 5 bases and J by 6 bases; unmatched bases: 7. The CDR3 has 14 residues. This chain's CDR3 is CASSPPGQGHGYTF. As DNA, the CDR3 is TGTGCCAGCAGCCCCCCGGGACAGGGACATGGCTACACCTTC.

This chain joins TRBV28 and TRBJ2-3, with TRBD2 matching over 10 bases. The trim removed 1 base at V and 1 base at J, leaving 8 bases unmatched. Germline V CDR1 and CDR2: MDHEN, SYDVKM. The CDR3 is made up of 18 amino acids. The CDR3 spells CASSLLGAGTSGTDTQYF. The DNA of the CDR3 is TGTGCCAGCAGTTTATTAGGGGCCGGGACTAGCGGCACAGATACGCAGTATTTT. Using reference TRBV28 and TRBJ2-3 for the parts outside the CDR3, the full variable domain is DVKVTQSSRYLVKRTGEKVFLECVQDMDHENMFWYRQDPGLGLRLIYFSYDVKMKEKGDIPEGYSVSREKKERFSLILESASTNQTSMYLCASSLLGAGTSGTDTQYFGPGTRLTVL.

This clone has only a few counts. V and J are TRBV5-4 and TRBJ1-5; D is ambiguous. Germline loops: CDR1 SGHNT, CDR2 YYREEE (reference sequence). The CDR3 length is 12 residues. Trimming removed 1 base at V and 6 bases at J, with 5 bases between. CDR3 amino acids: CASSLWGQPQHF. The CDR3, as DNA: TGTGCCAGCAGCTTGTGGGGTCAGCCCCAGCATTTT.

The rearrangement links TRBV4-3 to TRBJ2-5; weak D call: TRBD2 (6 bases). This CDR3 has 17 amino acids. The germline V gene has CDR1 LGHNA and CDR2 YSLEER. Trimming took 0 bases from V and 2 from J, leaving 16 bases between them. In nucleotides, the CDR3 is TGCGCCAGCAGCCAAGATTCCCTCGGTGGGGGGCAAGAGACCCAGTACTTC. As protein: CASSQDSLGGGQETQYF.

V gene TRBV25-1 combines with J gene TRBJ2-3; a weak D match, TRBD2 (6 bases). Germline V CDR1 and CDR2: MGHDK, SYGVNS. V lost 4 bases and J lost 4, with 21 bases in between. There are 17 residues in the CDR3. For the CDR3, the DNA is TGTGCCAGCAGTGCCCCCGGAGGCGGGACCTGGGCAGATACGCAGTATTTT. Translating gives CASSAPGGGTWADTQYF.

The chain combines TRBV28 with TRBJ1-1; D is unclear. Germline CDR1 is MDHEN and CDR2 is SYDVKM. Trimming cost V 6 bases and J 1 base, with 6 bases left between them. The CDR3 consists of 12 residues. The CDR3 is CASSPENTEAFF. CDR3 sequence (DNA): TGTGCCAGCAGCCCAGAGAACACTGAAGCTTTCTTT.

This clone showed up just once. The chain is built from TRBV4-1 and TRBJ2-1; perhaps TRBD2 as D (5 bases). This CDR3 spans 16 amino acids. Germline V gene lookup returns CDR1 MGHRA and CDR2 YSYEKL. Trimming cost V 6 bases and J 7 bases, with 22 bases left between them. The CDR3: CASRRSDSIGLNEQFF. Written as DNA, the CDR3 is TGCGCCAGCAGAAGATCGGACTCGATTGGTCTTAATGAGCAGTTCTTC.

V and J are TRBV5-4 and TRBJ2-6, with 11 bases fitting TRBD1. V trimming: 3 bases; J trimming: 0 bases; junction bases outside the gene matches: 5. This CDR3 is 18 amino acids long. CDR1 SGHNT and CDR2 YYREEE come from the germline V gene (reference sequence). The CDR3 spells CASSSDRGLPSGANVLTF. The CDR3 DNA is TGTGCCAGCAGCTCGGACAGGGGGCTCCCCTCTGGGGCCAACGTCCTGACTTTC.

This clone appeared a few times. This chain connects TRBV7-6 to TRBJ2-1, with D tentatively TRBD2 (7 bases). The CDR3 has 16 residues. Trimming took 1 base from V and 6 from J, leaving 16 bases between them. Germline values: CDR1 SGHVS, CDR2 FNYEAQ. The CDR3 DNA sequence: TGTGCCAGCAGCTTAGGGGCTAGCGGAGGGGGCAATGAGCAGTTCTTC. Translated: CASSLGASGGGNEQFF. Filled out from reference TRBV7-6 and TRBJ2-1, the complete variable domain reads GAGVSQSPRYKVTKRGQDVALRCDPISGHVSLYWYRQALGQGPEFLTYFNYEAQQDKSGLPNDRFSAERPEGSISTLTIQRTEQRDSAMYRCASSLGASGGGNEQFFGPGTRLTVL.

The chain is built from TRBV5-1 and TRBJ2-1, with 12 bases lining up with TRBD2. The CDR3 has 16 amino acids. Germline CDR1 reads SGHRS; CDR2 reads YFSETQ. The V and J ends lost 0 bases and 8 bases, in that order; junction bases with no gene match: 6. The CDR3 loop reads CASSLDLAGGPDEQFF. The CDR3 coding sequence is TGCGCCAGCAGCTTGGATCTAGCGGGAGGGCCCGATGAGCAGTTCTTC.